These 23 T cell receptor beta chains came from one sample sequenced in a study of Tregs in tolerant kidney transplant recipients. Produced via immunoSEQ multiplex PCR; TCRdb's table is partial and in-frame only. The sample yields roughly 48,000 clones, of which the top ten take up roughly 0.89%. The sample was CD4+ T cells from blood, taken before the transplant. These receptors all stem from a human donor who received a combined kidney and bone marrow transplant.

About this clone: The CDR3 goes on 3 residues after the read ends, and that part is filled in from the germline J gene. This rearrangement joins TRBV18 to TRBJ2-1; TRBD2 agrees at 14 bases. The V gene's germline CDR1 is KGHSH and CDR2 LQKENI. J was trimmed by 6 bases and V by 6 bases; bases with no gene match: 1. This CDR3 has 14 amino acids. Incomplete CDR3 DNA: TGTGCCAGCTCCGGGACTAGCGGGAGCAATGAG. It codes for CASSGTSGSNE. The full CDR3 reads CASSGTSGSNEQFF.

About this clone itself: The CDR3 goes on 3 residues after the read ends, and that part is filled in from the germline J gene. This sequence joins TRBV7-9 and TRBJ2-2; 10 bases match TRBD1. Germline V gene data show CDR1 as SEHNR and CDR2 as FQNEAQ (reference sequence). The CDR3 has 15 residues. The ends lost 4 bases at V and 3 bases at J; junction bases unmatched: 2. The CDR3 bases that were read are TGTGCCAGCAGCTGGACAGGGGGGTACACCGGGGAG. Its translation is CASSWTGGYTGE. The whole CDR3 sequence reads CASSWTGGYTGELFF.

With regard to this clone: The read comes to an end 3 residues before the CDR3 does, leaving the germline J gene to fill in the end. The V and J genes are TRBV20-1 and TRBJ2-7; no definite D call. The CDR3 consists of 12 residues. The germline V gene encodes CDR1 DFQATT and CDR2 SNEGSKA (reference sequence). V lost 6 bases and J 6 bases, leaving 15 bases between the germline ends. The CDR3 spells CSAATPTLEQYF. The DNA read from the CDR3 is TGCAGTGCCGCAACTCCTACCCTCGAG.

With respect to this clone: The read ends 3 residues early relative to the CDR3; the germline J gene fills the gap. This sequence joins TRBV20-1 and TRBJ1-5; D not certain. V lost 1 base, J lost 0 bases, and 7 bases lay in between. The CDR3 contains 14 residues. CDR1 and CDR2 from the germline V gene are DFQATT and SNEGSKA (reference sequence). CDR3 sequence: CSARVGYSNQPQHF. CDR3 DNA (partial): TGCAGTGCTAGAGTAGGGTATAGCAATCAGCCC.

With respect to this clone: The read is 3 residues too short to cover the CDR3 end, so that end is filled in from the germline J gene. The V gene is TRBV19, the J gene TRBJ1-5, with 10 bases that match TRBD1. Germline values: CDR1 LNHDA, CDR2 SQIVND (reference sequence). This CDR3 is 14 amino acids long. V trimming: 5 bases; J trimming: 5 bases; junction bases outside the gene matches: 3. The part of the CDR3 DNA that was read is TGTGCCAGTAGTGCGACAGGGGGCGATCAGCCC. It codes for CASSATGGDQP. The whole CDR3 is CASSATGGDQPQHF.

This chain's CDR3 is CASSLATGGGGEQFF. The part of the CDR3 DNA that was read is TGTGCCAGCAGCTTAGCCACGGGAGGGGGGGGTGAG. The rearrangement joins TRBV7-9 to TRBJ2-1, with 8 bases lining up with TRBD2. Read sequence stops 3 residues before the CDR3 end, and the germline J gene provides the missing end. The CDR3 contains 15 residues. Trimming removed 0 bases from V and 9 bases from J; junction bases left unmatched: 7. CDR1 and CDR2 from the germline V gene are SEHNR and FQNEAQ (reference sequence). Together with reference TRBV7-9 and TRBJ2-1, the CDR3 gives the full variable domain: DTGVSQNPRHKITKRGQNVTFRCDPISEHNRLYWYRQTLGQGPEFLTYFQNEAQLEKSRLLSDRFSAERPKGSFSTLEIQRTEQGDSAMYLCASSLATGGGGEQFFGPGTRLTVL.

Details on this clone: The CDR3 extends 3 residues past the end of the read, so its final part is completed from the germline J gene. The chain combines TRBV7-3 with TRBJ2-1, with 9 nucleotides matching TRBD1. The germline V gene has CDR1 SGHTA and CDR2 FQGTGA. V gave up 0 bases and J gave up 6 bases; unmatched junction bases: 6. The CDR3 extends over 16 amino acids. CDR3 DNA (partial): TGTGCCAGCAGCTTAACGCTGGGGACAGGGCGCAATGAG. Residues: CASSLTLGTGRNE. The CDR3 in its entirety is CASSLTLGTGRNEQFF. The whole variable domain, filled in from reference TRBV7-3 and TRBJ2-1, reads GAGVSQTPSNKVTEKGKYVELRCDPISGHTALYWYRQSLGQGPEFLIYFQGTGAADDSGLPNDRFFAVRPEGSVSTLKIQRTERGDSAVYLCASSLTLGTGRNEQFFGPGTRLTVL.

CDR3 DNA, as far as it was read: TGTGCCAGCAGCAGGGGTGAAGGCACTGAA. Encoded protein: CASSRGEGTE. The complete CDR3 protein is CASSRGEGTEAFF. V and J are TRBV2 and TRBJ1-1; D perhaps matches TRBD1 (6 bases). The read is 3 residues too short to cover the CDR3 end, so that end is filled in from the germline J gene. Trimming shortened V by 6 bases and J by 4 bases, and 12 bases separated the two germline ends. The germline V gene encodes CDR1 SNHLY and CDR2 FYNNEI. The CDR3 is 13 amino acids. The full variable domain, completed using reference TRBV2 and TRBJ1-1, is EPEVTQTPSHQVTQMGQEVILRCVPISNHLYFYWYRQILGQKVEFLVSFYNNEISEKSEIFDDQFSVERPDGSNFTLKIRSTKLEDSAMYFCASSRGEGTEAFFGQGTRLTVV.

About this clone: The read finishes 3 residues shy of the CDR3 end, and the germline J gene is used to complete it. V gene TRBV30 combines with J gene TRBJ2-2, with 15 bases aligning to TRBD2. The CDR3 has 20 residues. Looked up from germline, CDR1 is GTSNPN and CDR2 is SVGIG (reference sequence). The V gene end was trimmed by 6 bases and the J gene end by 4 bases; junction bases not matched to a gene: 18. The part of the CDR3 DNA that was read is TGTGCCTGTCTAAGAGGACTAGCGGGAGGGCCGTCTGCGGGCACCGGGGAG. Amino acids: CACLRGLAGGPSAGTGE. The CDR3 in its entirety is CACLRGLAGGPSAGTGELFF.

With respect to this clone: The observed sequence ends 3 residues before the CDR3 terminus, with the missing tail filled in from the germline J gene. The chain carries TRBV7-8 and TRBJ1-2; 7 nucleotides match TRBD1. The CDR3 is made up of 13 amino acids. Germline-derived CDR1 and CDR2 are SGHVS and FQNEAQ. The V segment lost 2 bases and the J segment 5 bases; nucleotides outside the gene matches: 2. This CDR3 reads CASSLQQGYGYTF. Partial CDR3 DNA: TGTGCCAGCAGCTTACAACAGGGGTATGGC.

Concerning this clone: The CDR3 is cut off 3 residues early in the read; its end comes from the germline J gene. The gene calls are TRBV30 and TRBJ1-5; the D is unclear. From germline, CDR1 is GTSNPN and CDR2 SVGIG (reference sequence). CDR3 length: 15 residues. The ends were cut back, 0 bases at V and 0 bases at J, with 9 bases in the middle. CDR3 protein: CAWSVGKGSNQPQHF. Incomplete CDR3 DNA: TGTGCCTGGAGTGTTGGTAAGGGTAGCAATCAGCCC.

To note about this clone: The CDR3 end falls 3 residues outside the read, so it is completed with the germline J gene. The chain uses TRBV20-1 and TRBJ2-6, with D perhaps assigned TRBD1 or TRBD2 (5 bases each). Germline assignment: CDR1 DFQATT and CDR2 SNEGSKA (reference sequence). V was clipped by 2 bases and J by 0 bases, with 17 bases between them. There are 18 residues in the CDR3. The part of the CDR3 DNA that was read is TGCAGTGCTAGACAGGGCAGAGGGCTTGTCTCTGGGGCCAACGTC. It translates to CSARQGRGLVSGANV. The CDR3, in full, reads CSARQGRGLVSGANVLTF.

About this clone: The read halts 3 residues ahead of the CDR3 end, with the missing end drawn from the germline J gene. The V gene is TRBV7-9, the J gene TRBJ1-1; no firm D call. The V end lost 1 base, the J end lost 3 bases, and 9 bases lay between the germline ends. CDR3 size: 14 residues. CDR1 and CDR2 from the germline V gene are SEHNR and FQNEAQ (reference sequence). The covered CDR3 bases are TGTGCCAGCAGCTTAGGAGGGTGGGACACTGAA. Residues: CASSLGGWDTE. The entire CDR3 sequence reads CASSLGGWDTEAFF. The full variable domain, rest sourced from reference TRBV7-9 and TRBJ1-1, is DTGVSQNPRHKITKRGQNVTFRCDPISEHNRLYWYRQTLGQGPEFLTYFQNEAQLEKSRLLSDRFSAERPKGSFSTLEIQRTEQGDSAMYLCASSLGGWDTEAFFGQGTRLTVV.

Incomplete CDR3 DNA: TGTGCCAGCAGTTACGAGAAGGGTTCCTACGAG. This codes for CASSYEKGSYE. The full CDR3 protein is CASSYEKGSYEQYF. This chain connects TRBV6-2 or TRBV6-3 to TRBJ2-7; D gene unclear. The read ends 3 residues shy of where the CDR3 ends; the end is completed using the germline J gene. V was cut by 2 bases and J by 1 base, with 9 bases left in between. Germline V gives CDR1 MNHEY, CDR2 SVGEGT. The CDR3 sequence is 14 residues long.

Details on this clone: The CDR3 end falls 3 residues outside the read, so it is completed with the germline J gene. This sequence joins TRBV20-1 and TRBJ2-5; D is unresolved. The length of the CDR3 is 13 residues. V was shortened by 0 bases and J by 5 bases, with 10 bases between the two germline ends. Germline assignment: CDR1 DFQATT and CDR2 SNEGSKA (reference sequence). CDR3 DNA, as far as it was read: TGCAGTGCTAGAGATCCTTCCAGGGAGACC. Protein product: CSARDPSRET. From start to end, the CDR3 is CSARDPSRETQYF.

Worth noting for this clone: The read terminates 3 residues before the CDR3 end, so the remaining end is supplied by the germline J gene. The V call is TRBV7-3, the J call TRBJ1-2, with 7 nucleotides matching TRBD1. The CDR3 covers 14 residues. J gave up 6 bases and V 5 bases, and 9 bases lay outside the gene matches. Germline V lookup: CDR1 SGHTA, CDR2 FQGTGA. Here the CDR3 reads CASSLEGQGDGYTF. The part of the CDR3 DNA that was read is TGTGCCAGCAGCCTTGAGGGGCAGGGGGATGGC.

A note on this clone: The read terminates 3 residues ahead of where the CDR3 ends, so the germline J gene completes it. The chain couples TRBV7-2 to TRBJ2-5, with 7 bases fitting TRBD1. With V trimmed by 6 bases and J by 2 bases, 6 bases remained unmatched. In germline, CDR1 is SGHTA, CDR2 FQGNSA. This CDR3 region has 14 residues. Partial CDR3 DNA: TGTGCCAGCAGGATAACAGGGGTTCAAGAGACC. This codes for CASRITGVQET. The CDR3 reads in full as CASRITGVQETQYF.

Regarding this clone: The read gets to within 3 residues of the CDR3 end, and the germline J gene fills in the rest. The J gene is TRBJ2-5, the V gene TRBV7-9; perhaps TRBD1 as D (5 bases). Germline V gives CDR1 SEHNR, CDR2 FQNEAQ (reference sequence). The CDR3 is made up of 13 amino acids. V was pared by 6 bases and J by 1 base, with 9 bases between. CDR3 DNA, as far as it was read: TGTGCCAGCAGGCGGACACTCCAAGAGACC. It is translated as CASRRTLQET. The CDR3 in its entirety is CASRRTLQETQYF. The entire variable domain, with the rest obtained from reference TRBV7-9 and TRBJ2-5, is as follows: DTGVSQNPRHKITKRGQNVTFRCDPISEHNRLYWYRQTLGQGPEFLTYFQNEAQLEKSRLLSDRFSAERPKGSFSTLEIQRTEQGDSAMYLCASRRTLQETQYFGPGTRLLVL.

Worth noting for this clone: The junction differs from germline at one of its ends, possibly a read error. CDR3 amino acids: CASREGGGSNIQYF. CDR3 DNA, as far as it was read: TGTGCCAGCAGGGAAGGGGGCGGTTCAAACATT. J is TRBJ2-4 and V is TRBV6-1; 7 nucleotides align to TRBD1. The read comes to an end 3 residues before the CDR3 does, leaving the germline J gene to fill in the end. Germline lookup yields CDR1 MNHNS and CDR2 SASEGT. The length of the CDR3 is 14 residues.

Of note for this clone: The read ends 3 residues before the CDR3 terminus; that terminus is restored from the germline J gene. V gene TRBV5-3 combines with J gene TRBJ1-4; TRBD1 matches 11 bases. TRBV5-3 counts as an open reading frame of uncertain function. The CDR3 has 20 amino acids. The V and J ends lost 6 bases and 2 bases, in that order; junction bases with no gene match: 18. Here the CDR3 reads CARTPGTGGSLRSTNEKLFF. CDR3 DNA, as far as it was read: TGTGCCAGAACCCCCGGGACAGGGGGATCGCTACGCTCTACTAATGAAAAA.

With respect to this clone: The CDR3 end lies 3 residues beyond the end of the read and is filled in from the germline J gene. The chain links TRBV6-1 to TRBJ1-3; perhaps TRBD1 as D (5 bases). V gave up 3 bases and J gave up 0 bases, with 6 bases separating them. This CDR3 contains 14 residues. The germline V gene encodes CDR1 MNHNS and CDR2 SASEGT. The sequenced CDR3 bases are TGTGCCAGCAGTGAGACAGACTCTGGAAACACC. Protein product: CASSETDSGNT. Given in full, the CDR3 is CASSETDSGNTIYF.

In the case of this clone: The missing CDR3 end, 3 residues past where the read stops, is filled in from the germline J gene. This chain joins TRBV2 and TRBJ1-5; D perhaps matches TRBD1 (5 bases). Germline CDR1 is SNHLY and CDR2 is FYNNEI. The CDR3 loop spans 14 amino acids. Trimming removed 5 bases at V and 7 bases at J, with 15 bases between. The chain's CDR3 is CASSQTEDIQPQHF. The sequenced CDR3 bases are TGTGCCAGCAGTCAGACAGAAGATATACAGCCC.

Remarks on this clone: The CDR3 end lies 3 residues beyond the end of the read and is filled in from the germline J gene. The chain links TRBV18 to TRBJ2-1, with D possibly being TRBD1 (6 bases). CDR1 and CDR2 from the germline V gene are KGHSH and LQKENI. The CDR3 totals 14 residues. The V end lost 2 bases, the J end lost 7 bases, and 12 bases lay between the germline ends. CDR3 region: CASSPGLQGNEQFF. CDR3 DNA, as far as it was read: TGTGCCAGCTCACCAGGGCTCCAGGGGAATGAG.